What follows are 22 T cell receptor beta chains derived from one specimen sequenced in a study of blood T cell repertoires in COVID-19. The table came from immunoSEQ multiplex PCR; TCRdb's copy has only in-frame clones and leaves some out. The table lists over 400,000 clones, about nine tenths of them singletons. Sequenced: peripheral blood. The receptor source for this set is a woman younger than 45 with active or convalescent COVID-19.

This chain connects TRBV5-1 to TRBJ1-1; D gene unclear. The CDR3 has 16 amino acids. V lost 4 bases, J lost 5 bases, and 21 bases lay in between. Per germline, CDR1 SGHRS and CDR2 YFSETQ. The CDR3 here is CASSQTYGEGITEAFF. CDR3 sequence (DNA): TGCGCCAGCAGCCAAACGTACGGGGAAGGTATTACTGAAGCTTTCTTT. The full variable domain, rest sourced from reference TRBV5-1 and TRBJ1-1, is KAGVTQTPRYLIKTRGQQVTLSCSPISGHRSVSWYQQTPGQGLQFLFEYFSETQRNKGNFPGRFSGRQFSNSRSEMNVSTLELGDSALYLCASSQTYGEGITEAFFGQGTRLTVV.

The CDR3 here is CASSQRGGDQPQHF. Here the CDR3 DNA reads TGTGCCAGCAGCCAAAGGGGGGGGGATCAGCCCCAGCATTTT. The chain is built from TRBV3-1 (or the pseudogene TRBV3-2) and TRBJ1-5; maybe TRBD1 (6 bases). The V gene lost 2 bases and the J gene lost 5 bases, with 10 bases spanning the gap. The CDR3 sequence is 14 residues long. CDR1 and CDR2 (germline): LGHDT, YNNKEL (reference sequence).

The DNA of the CDR3 is TGTGCCAGCACCCGGACAGGGGATGGGACTGAAGCTTTCTTT. As protein: CASTRTGDGTEAFF. The chain is built from TRBV5-6 and TRBJ1-1; the match to TRBD1 covers 9 bases. The CDR3 extends over 14 amino acids. Germline loops: CDR1 SGHDT, CDR2 YYEEEE. With V trimmed by 6 bases and J by 5 bases, 8 bases remained unmatched.

V gene TRBV3-1 (or the pseudogene TRBV3-2) combines with J gene TRBJ2-5, with 10 bases lining up with TRBD2. Germline V lookup: CDR1 LGHDT, CDR2 YNNKEL (reference sequence). V was clipped by 1 base and J by 5 bases; unmatched bases: 16. CDR3 length: 19 residues. The CDR3 loop reads CASSQGGGLAGAPWETQYF. Written as DNA, the CDR3 is TGTGCCAGCAGCCAAGGAGGAGGCCTAGCGGGGGCCCCCTGGGAGACCCAGTACTTC.

V and J are TRBV18 and TRBJ1-1, with unresolved D. The CDR3 contains 13 residues. Trimming pared 4 bases from V and 1 base from J, leaving 7 bases between. Germline V gene data show CDR1 as KGHSH and CDR2 as LQKENI. CDR3 sequence (DNA): TGTGCCAGCTCACAACAGCCGAACACTGAAGCTTTCTTT. It encodes CASSQQPNTEAFF.

The chain joins TRBV4-1 to TRBJ1-2; no firm D call. The CDR3 loop spans 12 amino acids. V lost 1 base to trimming and J lost 7 bases, with 7 bases between them. CDR1 and CDR2 (germline): MGHRA, YSYEKL. CDR3 loop: CASSQGPSGYTF. The CDR3 nucleotides are TGCGCCAGCAGCCAAGGGCCTTCTGGCTACACCTTC.

The chain is built from TRBV27 and TRBJ1-1, with 11 nucleotides matching TRBD1. Germline V gives CDR1 MNHEY, CDR2 SMNVEV (reference sequence). With 6 bases clipped from V and 5 bases from J, the junction kept 5 bases outside the gene matches. The CDR3 runs 14 residues. The CDR3 DNA reads as TGTGCCAGCAGGGACAGGGGGCGCGGTACTGAAGCTTTCTTT. Protein sequence: CASRDRGRGTEAFF.

The chain recombines TRBV3-1 (or the pseudogene TRBV3-2) with TRBJ1-2; TRBD1 is a possible D gene (5 bases). V dropped 0 bases and J dropped 8 bases, with 16 bases sitting between them. CDR3 length equals 15 residues. Germline V lookup: CDR1 LGHDT, CDR2 YNNKEL (reference sequence). The CDR3 reads CASSQELARVVGYTF. In DNA, the CDR3 is TGTGCCAGCAGCCAAGAGTTAGCCAGGGTGGTCGGCTACACCTTC.

The chain employs TRBV3-1 (or the pseudogene TRBV3-2) and TRBJ1-3, with TRBD1 matching over 8 bases. V was clipped by 4 bases and J by 3 bases; unmatched bases: 8. Looked up from germline, CDR1 is LGHDT and CDR2 is YNNKEL (reference sequence). The CDR3 length is 16 residues. The CDR3, as DNA: TGTGCCAGCAGCCCCGGGACAGGCACCGTTGGAAACACCATATATTTT. Protein sequence: CASSPGTGTVGNTIYF.

The V call is TRBV4-2, the J call TRBJ1-5, with 7 bases matching TRBD1. This CDR3 has 15 amino acids. CDR1 is LGHNA and CDR2 is YNFKEQ in the germline V gene. V trimming: 4 bases; J trimming: 4 bases; junction bases outside the gene matches: 7. In DNA form, the CDR3 reads TGTGCCAGCAGCCCCGGACAGGCGAATAATCAGCCCCAGCATTTT. As protein: CASSPGQANNQPQHF.

This clone has only one observation. V is TRBV6-1 and J is TRBJ1-5; weak D call: TRBD1 (6 bases). V lost 0 bases to trimming and J lost 6 bases, with 15 bases between them. Germline CDR1 and CDR2: MNHNS and SASEGT. The CDR3 length is 16 residues. The CDR3 protein is CASSEAPGDPGQPQHF. The CDR3 DNA follows: TGTGCCAGCAGTGAAGCTCCAGGGGATCCGGGTCAGCCCCAGCATTTT.

This chain uses TRBV15 with TRBJ1-5; the D gene is possibly TRBD1 (5 bases). The CDR3 runs to 14 residues. Per the germline V gene, CDR1 is LNHNV and CDR2 is YYDKDF (reference sequence). V gave up 5 bases and J gave up 1 base, with 9 bases separating them. This chain's CDR3 is CATSEAGSNQPQHF. DNA for the CDR3: TGTGCCACCAGCGAGGCAGGGAGCAATCAGCCCCAGCATTTT.

The chain links TRBV6-5 to TRBJ2-5; D is undetermined. V was trimmed by 3 bases and J by 3 bases, leaving 2 bases between them. The CDR3 is 11 residues long. CDR1 is MNHEY, CDR2 SVGAGI, per germline. The CDR3 loop reads CASSYKETQYF. CDR3 DNA sequence: TGTGCCAGCAGTTATAAAGAGACCCAGTACTTC.

V is TRBV15 and J is TRBJ1-4; D gene ambiguous. From germline, CDR1 is LNHNV and CDR2 YYDKDF (reference sequence). V lost 4 bases and J 0 bases, leaving 6 bases between the germline ends. The CDR3 is 14 residues long. The CDR3 here is CATSTRATNEKLFF. The CDR3 coding sequence is TGTGCCACCAGCACACGGGCAACTAATGAAAAACTGTTTTTT.

This chain links TRBV6-1 with TRBJ1-2; D possibly corresponds to TRBD1 (5 bases). Trimming shortened V by 3 bases and J by 5 bases, and 10 bases separated the two germline ends. The CDR3 loop spans 13 amino acids. The germline V gene has CDR1 MNHNS and CDR2 SASEGT. The chain's CDR3 is CASSEAGLYGYTF. CDR3 nucleotide sequence: TGTGCCAGCAGTGAGGCAGGGCTTTATGGCTACACCTTC.

This chain links TRBV2 with TRBJ2-7, with D possibly matching TRBD2 (6 bases). The germline V and J ends were trimmed by 3 bases and 1 base, with 10 bases remaining between them. The CDR3 loop spans 14 amino acids. Per the germline V gene, CDR1 is SNHLY and CDR2 is FYNNEI. CDR3 loop: CASSDHAGSYEQYF. CDR3 nucleotide sequence: TGTGCCAGCAGTGATCACGCGGGATCCTACGAGCAGTACTTC.

The chain joins TRBV2 to TRBJ2-7; TRBD1 aligns across 7 bases. This CDR3 has 14 residues. The germline CDR1 and CDR2 sequences are SNHLY and FYNNEI. The J segment lost 3 bases and the V segment lost 7 bases, leaving 9 bases of the junction unmatched. CDR3 loop: CASKVSPGGYEQYF. DNA for the CDR3: TGTGCCAGCAAGGTCAGTCCAGGGGGCTACGAGCAGTACTTC.

V is TRBV9 and J is TRBJ2-7; 10 bases are shared with TRBD2. V lost 3 bases and J lost 6; bases outside the gene matches: 9. This CDR3 spans 15 amino acids. Germline assignment: CDR1 SGDLS and CDR2 YYNGEE. CDR3 region: CASSGLAGAVGEQYF. For the CDR3, the DNA is TGTGCCAGCAGCGGGCTAGCGGGAGCAGTTGGCGAGCAGTACTTC.

In this sample, this clone turned up once. J is TRBJ2-2 and V is TRBV4-2, with TRBD2 matching over 9 bases. V trimming: 0 bases; J trimming: 3 bases; junction bases outside the gene matches: 8. Germline CDR1 reads LGHNA; CDR2 reads YNFKEQ. The CDR3 length is 18 residues. CDR3 DNA sequence: TGTGCCAGCAGCCAAGATGCGGGGGGGGCCCCTTACACCGGGGAGCTGTTTTTT. Translation: CASSQDAGGAPYTGELFF.

The chain recombines TRBV28 with TRBJ2-4; D remains ambiguous. CDR1 MDHEN and CDR2 SYDVKM come from the germline V gene. The V gene lost 5 bases and the J gene lost 1 base, with 3 bases spanning the gap. The CDR3 sequence is 12 residues long. The CDR3 loop reads CASSLAKNIQYF. As DNA, the CDR3 is TGTGCCAGCAGTCTGGCCAAAAACATTCAGTACTTC.

V gene TRBV15 combines with J gene TRBJ2-1, with TRBD1 as a possible D gene (6 bases). The CDR3 is 15 residues long. Germline V CDR1 and CDR2: LNHNV, YYDKDF (reference sequence). V dropped 5 bases and J dropped 8 bases, with 19 bases sitting between them. This CDR3 is CATSGGRGSIDEQFF. Written as DNA, the CDR3 is TGTGCCACCAGCGGGGGAAGGGGGAGTATCGATGAGCAGTTCTTC. The full variable domain, its missing parts supplied by reference TRBV15 and TRBJ2-1, is DAMVIQNPRYQVTQFGKPVTLSCSQTLNHNVMYWYQQKSSQAPKLLFHYYDKDFNNEADTPDNFQSRRPNTSFCFLDIRSPGLGDTAMYLCATSGGRGSIDEQFFGPGTRLTVL.

This sequence joins TRBV9 and TRBJ2-7; D might be TRBD2 (8 bases). CDR3 length: 19 amino acids. Trimming removed 3 bases at V and 0 bases at J, with 25 bases between. Germline CDR1 SGDLS, CDR2 YYNGEE. In DNA, the CDR3 is TGTGCCAGCAGCGCGGGAGGGAGAGGAGGGACAGAGACCTCCTACGAGCAGTACTTC. Its protein product is CASSAGGRGGTETSYEQYF.